The clone carrying this T cell receptor beta chain has a count of ten or more. Time point of the sample: newly diagnosed GD, antithyroid drugs for less than 3 months. The TCR library was made from RNA that had been extracted from PBMCs in TRIzol. This sample was taken from a study of regulatory T cells in long-lasting Graves disease. Investigators prepared the TCR beta libraries by applying iRepertoire HTBI primers and Arm-PCR of CDR3 regions. Per the study methods: Samples collectively showed approximately 62 TRBV and some 14 TRBJ segments. One entry per CDR3 protein results from TCRdb running MiXCR on the multiplex PCR reads. TCRdb's processing, not the authors' own work, is the source of the V and J calls. The sample holds about 400,000 distinct CDR3 sequences, 14% to 15% seen once. The sample was also reused in another study, on T cells in Graves' hyperthyroidism and ophthalmopathy.

This receptor was obtained from a woman in her thirties or forties with Graves disease. The source material was peripheral blood mononuclear cells (PBMCs), sampled at new diagnosis, from a patient treated with antithyroid drugs.

The CDR3 DNA reads as TGTGCCAGCAGCCCCCAAGGGGATAACACCGGGGAGCTGTTTTTT. It specifies CASSPQGDNTGELFF. The chain employs TRBV6-1 and TRBJ2-2, with D perhaps matching TRBD1 (5 bases). V dropped 6 bases and J dropped 2 bases, with 13 bases sitting between them. The germline V gene has CDR1 MNHNS and CDR2 SASEGT. The CDR3 runs to 15 residues.